This TCR beta chain was captured by sequencing in a study of cytomegalovirus exposure and HLA in healthy donors. About the research overall: A later analysis reported the roughly 120 validation repertoires used the same platform as the roughly 700 first-cohort repertoires.

Whole-study results and caveats: It was approximately 150 TCR beta chains that were listed as cytomegalovirus-associated. Specificity of three CMV-associated chains for CMV antigens was verified in vitro.

Note on this clone: No antigen is known for it.

The CDR3 length is 15 residues. Looked up from germline, CDR1 is SQVTM and CDR2 is ANQGSEA. The ends lost 6 bases at V and 4 bases at J; junction bases unmatched: 10. Profiling relied on immunoSEQ multiplex PCR, and the TCRdb table lists in-frame clones only, not all of them. The table records some 98,000 clones, roughly 87% of them present only once. The chain carries TRBV29-1 and TRBJ2-1; 9 nucleotides align to TRBD1. Sequenced sample: PBMCs. The clonotype was recovered from a young man in good health and CMV-seropositive. The CDR3 DNA is TGCAGCGTGGGCCCCTCCGACAGGGGGTACAATGAGCAGTTCTTC. Its translation is CSVGPSDRGYNEQFF.